The 21 T cell receptor beta chains listed next were all sequenced from one sample in a study of glioma-infiltrating T cells. TCR alpha and beta CDR3 regions were amplified from RNA using iRepertoire nested multiplex PCR. Each CDR3 protein is one row after TCRdb ran MiXCR on the multiplex PCR reads. The repertoire holds about 130,000 distinct CDR3 sequences, with around a quarter as singletons. The sequencing sample was made of glioma tissue, nonneoplastic brain tissue, or PBMCs (not recorded which). The receptors were gathered from a human donor with low-grade glioma or glioblastoma, undergoing nonglioma brain surgery, or in good health (not recorded which).

The J gene is TRBJ2-7, the V gene TRBV20-1, with D unclear. Trimming pared 6 bases from V and 3 bases from J, leaving 12 bases between. There are 12 residues in the CDR3. Germline V CDR1 and CDR2: DFQATT, SNEGSKA (reference sequence). The CDR3 DNA reads TGCAGTGCCGGTGACGGATACTACGAGCAGTACGTC. Translation gives CSAGDGYYEQYV.

This chain uses TRBV24-1 with TRBJ2-1, with TRBD1 matching 10 bases. In germline, CDR1 is KGHDR, CDR2 SFDVKD. J gave up 7 bases and V 7 bases, and 12 bases lay outside the gene matches. The CDR3 sequence is 16 residues long. This CDR3 reads CATSLTETGGWNEQFF. The CDR3 nucleotides are TGTGCCACCAGCTTAACGGAGACAGGGGGCTGGAATGAGCAGTTCTTC.

This clonotype was counted a few times. The V and J genes are TRBV7-9 and TRBJ2-1, with D perhaps matching TRBD1 (5 bases). Per the germline V gene, CDR1 is SEHNR and CDR2 is FQNEAQ (reference sequence). V lost 5 bases, J lost 7 bases, and 12 bases lay in between. The CDR3 has 13 residues. The DNA for the CDR3 is TGTGCCAGCAGCCGACAGACGTGGAATGAGCAGTTCTTC. Amino acids: CASSRQTWNEQFF.

This clonotype came up many times. The V gene is TRBV7-2, the J gene TRBJ1-1; 9 positions match TRBD1. The ends lost 4 bases at V and 3 bases at J; junction bases unmatched: 6. The V gene's germline CDR1 is SGHTA and CDR2 FQGNSA. The CDR3 loop spans 15 amino acids. In DNA, the CDR3 is TGTGCCAGCAGCTCTACAGGGGGCGCGTACACTGAAGCTTTCTTT. Translating gives CASSSTGGAYTEAFF.

The V call is TRBV27, the J call TRBJ2-2, with 8 bases lining up with TRBD1. With 6 bases clipped from V and 0 bases from J, the junction kept 6 bases outside the gene matches. Germline values: CDR1 MNHEY, CDR2 SMNVEV (reference sequence). This CDR3 is 16 amino acids long. CDR3 amino acids: CASRLQGVANTGELFF. CDR3 bases: TGTGCCAGCAGATTACAGGGGGTCGCGAACACCGGGGAGCTGTTTTTT.

V is TRBV29-1 and J is TRBJ2-1; 9 positions match TRBD2. Looked up from germline, CDR1 is SQVTM and CDR2 is ANQGSEA. This CDR3 is built from 15 residues. With V trimmed by 7 bases and J by 7 bases, 14 bases remained unmatched. CDR3 sequence: CSAPPGGGAGNEQFF. The CDR3 bases are TGCAGCGCTCCACCTGGCGGGGGGGCCGGGAATGAGCAGTTCTTC.

This clonotype showed up just a few times. The chain has TRBV7-9 and TRBJ1-6; D remains unclear. Germline CDR1 SEHNR, CDR2 FQNEAQ (reference sequence). The CDR3 totals 15 residues. Trimming took off 2 bases at V and 13 bases at J, with 18 bases between the two ends. CDR3 sequence (DNA): TGTGCCAGCAGCTTAACCGGGGATTTCCATCCGCCCCTCCACTTT. This translates into CASSLTGDFHPPLHF.

About this clonotype itself: The junction differs from germline at one of its ends, possibly a read error. V and J are TRBV6-6 and TRBJ1-6; D perhaps matches TRBD1 (6 bases). This CDR3 has 19 amino acids. CDR1 is MNHNY, CDR2 SVGAGI, per germline (reference sequence). CDR3: CSSSYPPGHPRSYNSPLHF. The CDR3 bases are TGTTCCAGCAGTTACCCTCCGGGACATCCTCGCTCCTATAATTCACCCCTCCACTTT.

The V gene is TRBV7-9, the J gene TRBJ1-4, with 11 positions matching TRBD1. With V trimmed by 4 bases and J by 7 bases, 5 bases remained unmatched. Germline loops: CDR1 SEHNR, CDR2 FQNEAQ (reference sequence). CDR3 length: 15 amino acids. This CDR3 is CASSSSGTGGEKLFF. As DNA, the CDR3 is TGTGCCAGCAGCTCCTCCGGGACAGGGGGTGAAAAACTGTTTTTT. The full variable domain, rest sourced from reference TRBV7-9 and TRBJ1-4, is DTGVSQNPRHKITKRGQNVTFRCDPISEHNRLYWYRQTLGQGPEFLTYFQNEAQLEKSRLLSDRFSAERPKGSFSTLEIQRTEQGDSAMYLCASSSSGTGGEKLFFGSGTQLSVL.

This clonotype was recorded many times. The chain carries TRBV20-1 and TRBJ2-1; 7 bases line up with TRBD1. This CDR3 spans 14 amino acids. The germline V gene has CDR1 DFQATT and CDR2 SNEGSKA (reference sequence). V lost 0 bases to trimming and J lost 9 bases; unmatched junction nucleotides: 8. The CDR3: CSARDLQGVVEQFF. Written as DNA, the CDR3 is TGCAGTGCTAGAGATTTGCAGGGGGTTGTTGAGCAGTTCTTC.

Many counts were recorded for this clonotype. This chain links TRBV27 with TRBJ2-1; 7 nucleotides line up with TRBD1. CDR1 is MNHEY and CDR2 is SMNVEV in the germline V gene (reference sequence). The length of the CDR3 is 15 residues. V trimming: 7 bases; J trimming: 5 bases; junction bases outside the gene matches: 11. CDR3 sequence reads: CASNLRDRRHNEQFF. CDR3 DNA: TGTGCCAGCAACCTCCGGGACAGACGGCACAATGAGCAGTTCTTC.

V is TRBV6-4 and J is TRBJ2-3; 7 positions agree with TRBD1. Germline assignment: CDR1 MRHNA and CDR2 SNTAGT. The length of the CDR3 is 14 residues. V trimming: 0 bases; J trimming: 4 bases; junction bases outside the gene matches: 1. The DNA of the CDR3 is TGTGCCAGCAGTGACTCGCAGGGGGCAGATACGCAGTATTTT. Its protein product is CASSDSQGADTQYF.

The genes are TRBV20-1 and TRBJ1-5; D might be TRBD1 (5 bases). Germline loops: CDR1 DFQATT, CDR2 SNEGSKA (reference sequence). This CDR3 is built from 16 residues. Deletions cut 0 bases from V and 4 bases from J, with 16 bases between. The CDR3 DNA follows: TGCAGTGCTAGAGAGGGCGGCAGGGCCCTGAATCAGCCCCAGCATTTT. Amino acids: CSAREGGRALNQPQHF.

This rearrangement joins TRBV20-1 to TRBJ1-5, with a tentative D call TRBD1 (5 bases). Per the germline V gene, CDR1 is DFQATT and CDR2 is SNEGSKA (reference sequence). This CDR3 spans 15 amino acids. The V gene lost 0 bases and the J gene lost 6 bases, with 15 bases spanning the gap. CDR3 nucleotides: TGCAGTGCTAGAGACCCACAGGAGCAGGGTCAGCCCCAGCATTTT. It codes for CSARDPQEQGQPQHF.

This clonotype was picked up a small number of times. The V gene is TRBV11-2, the J gene TRBJ1-2, with unresolved D. Germline lookup yields CDR1 SGHAT and CDR2 FQNNGV. The ends were cut back, 1 base at V and 4 bases at J, with 7 bases in the middle. CDR3 length: 13 amino acids. CDR3 loop: CASSLGQVYGYTF. DNA of the CDR3: TGTGCCAGCAGCTTAGGGCAAGTCTATGGCTACACCTTC.

This clonotype turned up a few times. V gene TRBV7-2 combines with J gene TRBJ1-5; a possible D gene is TRBD1 (5 bases). The CDR3 loop spans 15 amino acids. Per germline, CDR1 SGHTA and CDR2 FQGNSA. V lost 4 bases, J lost 0 bases, and 10 bases lay in between. CDR3: CASSSTAYSNQPQHF. The CDR3 region has the DNA TGTGCCAGCAGCTCGACAGCTTATAGCAATCAGCCCCAGCATTTT.

V and J are TRBV27 and TRBJ2-5; 8 nucleotides align to TRBD2. This CDR3 has 16 amino acids. V trimming: 2 bases; J trimming: 0 bases; junction bases outside the gene matches: 5. The germline V gene encodes CDR1 MNHEY and CDR2 SMNVEV (reference sequence). The CDR3 here is CASSLRGLVYQETQYF. The CDR3 nucleotides are TGTGCCAGCAGTTTACGGGGACTAGTGTACCAAGAGACCCAGTACTTC.

Points on this clonotype: This clone may be a read error of a much larger clone one base away. The gene calls are TRBV6-1 and TRBJ1-1; D is unclear. CDR1 MNHNS and CDR2 SASEGT come from the germline V gene. V was shortened by 2 bases and J by 1 base, with 11 bases between the two germline ends. The CDR3 covers 15 residues. DNA for the CDR3: TGTGCCAGCAGTGAAAGCGGACGCGGGAACACTGAAGCTTTCTTT. Translation: CASSESGRGNTEAFF.

This clonotype has just a few counts. The chain recombines TRBV2 with TRBJ2-3; TRBD2 agrees at 7 bases. Trimming cost V 7 bases and J 1 base; bases outside gene matches: 5. Germline V gene lookup returns CDR1 SNHLY and CDR2 FYNNEI. CDR3 length: 14 residues. CDR3 DNA sequence: TGTGCCAGCACGGGACTACGTGGCACAGATACGCAGTATTTT. Residues: CASTGLRGTDTQYF.

As to this clonotype: A read error is possible here, since a much larger clone lies one base away. The chain is built from TRBV10-3 and TRBJ1-2; no clear D gene. CDR3 length: 11 residues. CDR1 is ENHRY and CDR2 is SYGVKD in the germline V gene. CDR3 sequence: CAISEEGGYAF. The CDR3 DNA reads TGTGCCATCAGTGAAGAAGGAGGCTACGCCTTC.

A remark on this clonotype: A single base separates this from a much larger clone, so it may be a read error. Without the conserved terminal phenylalanine or tryptophan, this CDR3 likely stems from a read error. V usage is TRBV28 and J usage is TRBJ1-1, with D unclear. The CDR3 covers 13 residues. Germline V gene sequence: CDR1 MDHEN, CDR2 SYDVKM. The V end was cut by 8 bases, the J end by 4 bases, with 14 bases between. The CDR3 DNA is TGTGCCAGCCTCCTTACGTGGGGCACTGAAGCTTTCCTT. Amino acid sequence: CASLLTWGTEAFL.